The 29 T cell receptor beta chains below come from one sample, sequenced in a study of cytotoxic CD8 clonotypes in ibrutinib-treated CLL. The repertoire was sequenced with immunoSEQ multiplex PCR; TCRdb's copy has only in-frame clones and lacks some. The sample has about 160,000 clones, around nine tenths seen once; the top ten hold 3% to 3.5%. Here the sequenced sample was PBMCs, taken at disease progression, from a patient treated with ibrutinib. These receptors were obtained from a human donor with chronic lymphocytic leukemia.

This sequence joins TRBV6-5 and TRBJ1-2; the match to TRBD1 covers 9 bases. V lost 6 bases and J lost 4; bases outside the gene matches: 6. Germline loops: CDR1 MNHEY, CDR2 SVGAGI. The CDR3 contains 14 residues. This chain's CDR3 is CASRRDREVYGYTF. Here the CDR3 DNA reads TGTGCCAGCAGACGGGACAGGGAGGTCTATGGCTACACCTTC.

The chain joins TRBV5-1 to TRBJ2-6; no firm D call. This CDR3 is 16 amino acids long. V shed 0 bases and J shed 0 bases, with 7 bases lying between them. Germline lookup yields CDR1 SGHRS and CDR2 YFSETQ. The CDR3 reads CASSLEPGSGANVLTF. The CDR3, as DNA: TGCGCCAGCAGCTTGGAGCCGGGCTCTGGGGCCAACGTCCTGACTTTC.

The chain uses TRBV7-2 and TRBJ1-4; tentatively, D is TRBD1 (5 bases). The CDR3 is made up of 19 amino acids. CDR1 is SGHTA, CDR2 FQGNSA, per germline. Trimming removed 5 bases at V and 0 bases at J, with 22 bases between. The CDR3 nucleotides read TGTGCCAGCAGCCCCCCCAGTCCCAGGGCTGTTGCAACTAATGAAAAACTGTTTTTT. This codes for CASSPPSPRAVATNEKLFF.

The V and J genes are TRBV5-6 and TRBJ2-2, with a weak D call TRBD1 (6 bases). V dropped 0 bases and J dropped 7 bases, with 13 bases sitting between them. Germline V lookup: CDR1 SGHDT, CDR2 YYEEEE. This CDR3 has 15 amino acids. The CDR3 bases are TGTGCCAGCAGCTTGGGGGGGCCAGGCAACGGGGAGCTGTTTTTT. Its translation is CASSLGGPGNGELFF.

The J gene is TRBJ2-7, the V gene TRBV9, with D perhaps matching TRBD2 (6 bases). Trimming removed 0 bases from V and 2 bases from J, with 12 bases in between. Germline assignment: CDR1 SGDLS and CDR2 YYNGEE. The CDR3 has 15 amino acids. For the CDR3, the DNA is TGTGCCAGCAGCGTAGATCAGCGGGCCACCTACGAGCAGTACTTC. Translation: CASSVDQRATYEQYF.

The chain joins TRBV28 to TRBJ1-3; the match to TRBD1 covers 8 bases. V lost 5 bases and J lost 4; bases outside the gene matches: 7. The CDR3 has 15 residues. The germline V gene encodes CDR1 MDHEN and CDR2 SYDVKM. CDR3 coding DNA: TGTGCCAGCAGTCCCCCGGGACAGGTCGGAAACACCATATATTTT. Its translation is CASSPPGQVGNTIYF.

The chain uses TRBV4-3 and TRBJ1-3, with D perhaps matching TRBD1 (5 bases). CDR1 LGHNA and CDR2 YSLEER come from the germline V gene. Trimming cost V 1 base and J 2 bases, with 9 bases left between them. The CDR3 length is 15 residues. The CDR3 DNA reads TGCGCCAGCAGCCAAGGAACGGGGGCTGGAAACACCATATATTTT. This encodes CASSQGTGAGNTIYF.

This clone was recorded a few times. This chain connects TRBV19 to TRBJ2-3; 9 nucleotides agree with TRBD1. CDR3 length: 17 residues. Germline assignment: CDR1 LNHDA and CDR2 SQIVND (reference sequence). V was clipped by 5 bases and J by 6 bases; unmatched bases: 15. The CDR3 bases are TGTGCCAGTAGTGGGACAGGGTCGTCGGGATATCAGGATACGCAGTATTTT. It encodes CASSGTGSSGYQDTQYF. Full variable domain (rest looked up from reference TRBV19 and TRBJ2-3): DGGITQSPKYLFRKEGQNVTLSCEQNLNHDAMYWYRQDPGQGLRLIYYSQIVNDFQKGDIAEGYSVSREKKESFPLTVTSAQKNPTAFYLCASSGTGSSGYQDTQYFGPGTRLTVL.

This chain links TRBV19 with TRBJ1-5; 7 bases fit TRBD1. Germline trimming cut 4 bases from V and 5 bases from J; bases unmatched to any gene: 2. The germline CDR1 and CDR2 sequences are LNHDA and SQIVND (reference sequence). The CDR3 sequence is 13 residues long. The CDR3 DNA is TGTGCCAGTAGTAGGACAGGCGATCAGCCCCAGCATTTT. It specifies CASSRTGDQPQHF.

The rearrangement uses TRBV13 and TRBJ2-3; D is undetermined. The CDR3 runs to 14 residues. Trimming removed 1 base at V and 1 base at J, with 6 bases between. Germline V gene sequence: CDR1 PRHDT, CDR2 FYEKMQ (reference sequence). The CDR3 region is CASSLVTGTDTQYF. The CDR3 DNA follows: TGTGCCAGCAGCTTAGTTACAGGCACAGATACGCAGTATTTT.

The rearrangement joins TRBV7-9 to TRBJ2-5; possibly TRBD2 for D (5 bases). The CDR3 contains 15 residues. Germline V gene data show CDR1 as SEHNR and CDR2 as FQNEAQ (reference sequence). Trimming removed 1 base at V and 6 bases at J, with 15 bases between. The CDR3 loop reads CASSLDSSSAKTQYF. CDR3 in DNA: TGTGCCAGCAGCTTAGACTCCAGTAGCGCGAAGACCCAGTACTTC.

This chain joins TRBV29-1 and TRBJ2-1, with D possibly TRBD2 on 6 matching bases. CDR1 SQVTM and CDR2 ANQGSEA come from the germline V gene. CDR3 length: 18 amino acids. The ends were cut back, 4 bases at V and 0 bases at J, with 22 bases in the middle. CDR3 nucleotide sequence: TGCAGCGTTGTAGTCGCGGGAAGGAGACCCCGCTCCTACAATGAGCAGTTCTTC. This gives the protein CSVVVAGRRPRSYNEQFF.

This chain uses TRBV29-1 with TRBJ2-7; possibly TRBD1 for D (5 bases). Trimming removed 5 bases at V and 0 bases at J, with 8 bases between. The CDR3 is 12 residues long. The germline CDR1 and CDR2 sequences are SQVTM and ANQGSEA. CDR3 loop: CSVIDSSYEQYF. The CDR3 DNA reads as TGCAGCGTTATTGACAGCTCCTACGAGCAGTACTTC.

The rearrangement links TRBV5-1 to TRBJ1-2; 9 nucleotides agree with TRBD1. Germline V lookup: CDR1 SGHRS, CDR2 YFSETQ. The CDR3 sequence is 16 residues long. The ends lost 3 bases at V and 3 bases at J; junction bases unmatched: 9. CDR3 amino acids: CASSSFRTGVDYGYTF. For the CDR3, the DNA is TGCGCCAGCAGCTCCTTTAGGACAGGGGTGGACTATGGCTACACCTTC.

The rearrangement joins TRBV5-1 to TRBJ2-3; D is undetermined. Deletions cut 0 bases from V and 4 bases from J, with 12 bases between. Per the germline V gene, CDR1 is SGHRS and CDR2 is YFSETQ. The CDR3 extends over 15 amino acids. Written as DNA, the CDR3 is TGCGCCAGCAGCTTGGCCCGGGCATCCGCAGATACGCAGTATTTT. It specifies CASSLARASADTQYF. Filled out from reference TRBV5-1 and TRBJ2-3, the complete variable domain reads KAGVTQTPRYLIKTRGQQVTLSCSPISGHRSVSWYQQTPGQGLQFLFEYFSETQRNKGNFPGRFSGRQFSNSRSEMNVSTLELGDSALYLCASSLARASADTQYFGPGTRLTVL.

The chain links TRBV30 to TRBJ1-1; D is perhaps TRBD1 (6 bases). Trimming took off 3 bases at V and 2 bases at J, with 10 bases between the two ends. The CDR3 sequence is 13 residues long. CDR1 is GTSNPN and CDR2 is SVGIG in the germline V gene (reference sequence). The CDR3 DNA is TGTGCCTGGAGCACAGGGCTTAACACTGAAGCTTTCTTT. It encodes CAWSTGLNTEAFF.

V usage is TRBV27 and J usage is TRBJ2-2; TRBD2 aligns across 9 bases. The CDR3 is 16 amino acids. The trim removed 10 bases at V and 7 bases at J, leaving 16 bases unmatched. Germline CDR1 and CDR2: MNHEY and SMNVEV (reference sequence). CDR3 amino acids: CATSRWREGLSGELFF. The CDR3 DNA is TGTGCCACCTCTCGGTGGCGGGAGGGCCTTAGCGGGGAGCTGTTTTTT.

The CDR3 coding sequence is TGTGCCAGCAGTGAACCCGGACTAGCGGGAGACACAGATACGCAGTATTTT. This sequence encodes CASSEPGLAGDTDTQYF. The chain couples TRBV2 to TRBJ2-3, with 13 bases fitting TRBD2. Losses at the gene ends were 2 bases for V and 2 bases for J; bases not matched to a gene: 4. CDR3 length: 17 amino acids. The germline V gene has CDR1 SNHLY and CDR2 FYNNEI.

The rearrangement uses TRBV6-5 and TRBJ1-2; 7 bases match TRBD1. Trimming removed 5 bases from V and 2 bases from J; junction bases left unmatched: 8. The CDR3 spans 15 residues. Looked up from germline, CDR1 is MNHEY and CDR2 is SVGAGI. DNA of the CDR3: TGTGCCAGCAGTACCCGAGGGACAGAAAACTATGGCTACACCTTC. The encoded protein is CASSTRGTENYGYTF.

The rearrangement links TRBV5-4 to TRBJ2-7; possible D gene TRBD1, 6 bases. The V end lost 1 base, the J end lost 6 bases, and 11 bases lay between the germline ends. Germline V gene data show CDR1 as SGHNT and CDR2 as YYREEE (reference sequence). The length of the CDR3 is 13 residues. CDR3 in DNA: TGTGCCAGCAGCTTGTCCGGGACATCCGAGCAGTACTTC. This codes for CASSLSGTSEQYF. Full variable domain (rest looked up from reference TRBV5-4 and TRBJ2-7): ETGVTQSPTHLIKTRGQQVTLRCSSQSGHNTVSWYQQALGQGPQFIFQYYREEENGRGNFPPRFSGLQFPNYSSELNVNALELDDSALYLCASSLSGTSEQYFGPGTRLTVT.

V gene TRBV30 combines with J gene TRBJ2-3, with TRBD2 identical over 9 bases. J was trimmed by 2 bases and V by 0 bases; bases with no gene match: 9. Germline CDR1 reads GTSNPN; CDR2 reads SVGIG (reference sequence). This CDR3 spans 17 amino acids. The DNA of the CDR3 is TGTGCCTGGAGTGTACCTGGGCTAGCGGGACTCACAGATACGCAGTATTTT. It is translated as CAWSVPGLAGLTDTQYF.

The chain couples TRBV5-1 to TRBJ2-1, with 13 nucleotides matching TRBD2. J gave up 8 bases and V 5 bases, and 13 bases lay outside the gene matches. CDR1 is SGHRS and CDR2 is YFSETQ in the germline V gene. The CDR3 is made up of 17 amino acids. In DNA, the CDR3 is TGCGCCAGCAGACGGGGACTAGCGGGGTCCCGGGTGGATGAGCAGTTCTTC. Protein sequence: CASRRGLAGSRVDEQFF.

The V gene is TRBV19, the J gene TRBJ2-1, with D tentatively TRBD1 (6 bases). V was pared by 4 bases and J by 3 bases, with 22 bases between. There are 18 residues in the CDR3. The germline V gene encodes CDR1 LNHDA and CDR2 SQIVND (reference sequence). The CDR3 loop is CASSTQRGGHENYNEQFF. The CDR3 DNA reads TGTGCCAGTAGTACCCAGCGTGGGGGACACGAAAACTACAATGAGCAGTTCTTC.

This clone appeared a single time. DNA of the CDR3: TGTGCCAGCAGCCCGAGCTCTGGGAACACTGAAGCTTTCTTT. Residues: CASSPSSGNTEAFF. The V gene is TRBV7-9, the J gene TRBJ1-1, with D unresolved. Trimming removed 5 bases at V and 1 base at J, with 11 bases between. The CDR3 has 14 residues. Per the germline V gene, CDR1 is SEHNR and CDR2 is FQNEAQ (reference sequence).

This clone has just a few counts. V is TRBV27 and J is TRBJ2-2; no reliable D call. V lost 3 bases, J lost 2 bases, and 1 base lay in between. The CDR3 has 12 residues. Germline values: CDR1 MNHEY, CDR2 SMNVEV (reference sequence). CDR3 region: CASSFNTGELFF. CDR3 nucleotide sequence: TGTGCCAGCAGTTTTAACACCGGGGAGCTGTTTTTT.

This sequence joins TRBV13 and TRBJ2-1; possibly TRBD1 for D (6 bases). The CDR3 runs to 20 residues. The V gene's germline CDR1 is PRHDT and CDR2 FYEKMQ (reference sequence). Trimming took off 5 bases at V and 9 bases at J, with 35 bases between the two ends. Here the CDR3 reads CASSKVRGPFEGSTAGEQFF. CDR3 nucleotides: TGTGCCAGCAGCAAAGTCAGGGGCCCTTTTGAGGGTTCAACCGCCGGTGAGCAGTTCTTC.

The chain is built from TRBV9 and TRBJ2-2; D ambiguous. The CDR3 extends over 15 amino acids. The V end lost 6 bases, the J end lost 3 bases, and 15 bases lay between the germline ends. Germline V gene data show CDR1 as SGDLS and CDR2 as YYNGEE. CDR3 nucleotides: TGTGCCAGCAAATATGAAGACACCTACACCGGGGAGCTGTTTTTT. Translation gives CASKYEDTYTGELFF.

In its sample, this clone was seen a few times. The chain has TRBV2 and TRBJ2-5, with no clear D. CDR1 and CDR2 (germline): SNHLY, FYNNEI. V lost 6 bases and J 0 bases, leaving 20 bases between the germline ends. CDR3 length equals 17 residues. The CDR3 spells CASSPNRRIGDQETQYF. DNA of the CDR3: TGTGCCAGCAGCCCCAACCGTAGGATTGGGGACCAAGAGACCCAGTACTTC.

The CDR3 sequence: CASSSLLLAGGSGANVLTF. CDR3 nucleotides: TGTGCCAGCAGCTCCCTCTTACTAGCGGGAGGCTCTGGGGCCAACGTCCTGACTTTC. This chain joins TRBV5-4 and TRBJ2-6; 12 nucleotides match TRBD2. This CDR3 contains 19 residues. J gave up 0 bases and V 3 bases, and 7 bases lay outside the gene matches. Per germline, CDR1 SGHNT and CDR2 YYREEE (reference sequence).